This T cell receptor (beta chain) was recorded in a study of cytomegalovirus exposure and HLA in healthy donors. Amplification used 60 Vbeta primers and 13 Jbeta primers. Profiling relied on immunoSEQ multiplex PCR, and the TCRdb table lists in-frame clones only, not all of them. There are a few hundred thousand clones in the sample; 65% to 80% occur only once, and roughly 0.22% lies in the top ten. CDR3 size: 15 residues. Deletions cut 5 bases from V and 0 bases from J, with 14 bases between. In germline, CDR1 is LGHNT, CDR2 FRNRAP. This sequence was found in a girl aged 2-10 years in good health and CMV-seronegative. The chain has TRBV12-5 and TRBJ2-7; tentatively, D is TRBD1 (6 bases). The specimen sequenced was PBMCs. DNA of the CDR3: TGTGCTAGTGGTCCCTCCCAGGACAGCTCCTACGAGCAGTACTTC. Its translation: CASGPSQDSSYEQYF.